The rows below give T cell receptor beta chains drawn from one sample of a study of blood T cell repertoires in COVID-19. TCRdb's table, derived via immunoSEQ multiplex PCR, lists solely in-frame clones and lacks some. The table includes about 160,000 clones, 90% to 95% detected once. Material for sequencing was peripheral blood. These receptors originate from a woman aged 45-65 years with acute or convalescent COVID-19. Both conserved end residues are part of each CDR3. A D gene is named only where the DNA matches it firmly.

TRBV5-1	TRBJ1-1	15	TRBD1	CASSWWTGMNTEAFF	TGCGCCAGCAGCTGGTGGACAGGGATGAACACTGAAGCTTTCTTT
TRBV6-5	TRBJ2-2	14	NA	CASSTGFNTGELFF	TGTGCCAGCAGCACAGGTTTTAACACCGGGGAGCTGTTTTTT
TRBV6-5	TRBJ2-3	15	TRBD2	CASRTSGRARGTQYF	TGTGCCAGCAGGACTAGCGGGAGGGCAAGGGGTACGCAGTATTTT
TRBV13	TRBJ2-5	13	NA	CASSPRPTGTQYF	TGTGCCAGCAGCCCCCGACCCACAGGGACCCAGTACTTC
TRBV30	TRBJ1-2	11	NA	CASAGDYGYTF	TGTGCCTCAGCAGGGGACTATGGCTACACCTTC
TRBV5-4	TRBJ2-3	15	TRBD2	CASSRTSGSPDTQYF	TGTGCCAGCAGCCGGACTAGCGGGAGCCCAGATACGCAGTATTTT
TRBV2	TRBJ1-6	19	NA	CASSEGTATYFSYNSPLHF	TGTGCCAGCAGTGAAGGGACTGCCACTTATTTCTCCTATAATTCACCCCTCCACTTT
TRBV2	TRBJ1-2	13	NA	CASSVITGYGYTF	TGTGCCAGCAGCGTAATTACAGGGTATGGCTACACCTTC
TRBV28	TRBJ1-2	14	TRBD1	CASSTTGGFYGYTF	TGTGCCAGCAGTACGACAGGGGGCTTCTATGGCTACACCTTC
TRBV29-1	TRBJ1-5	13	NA	CSVEEDGDQPQHF	TGCAGCGTTGAAGAAGACGGGGATCAGCCCCAGCATTTT
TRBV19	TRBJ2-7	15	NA	CASSQTSTSSYEQYF	TGTGCCAGTAGCCAGACTTCCACAAGCTCCTACGAGCAGTACTTC
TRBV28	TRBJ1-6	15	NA	CASSNILAYNSPLHF	TGTGCCAGCAGCAACATACTAGCCTATAATTCACCCCTCCACTTT
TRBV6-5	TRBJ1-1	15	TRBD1	CASSASTGANTEAFF	TGTGCCAGCAGCGCTTCGACAGGGGCTAACACTGAAGCTTTCTTT
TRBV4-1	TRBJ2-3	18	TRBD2	CASSQDPLAGVSTDTQYF	TGCGCCAGCAGCCAAGATCCCCTAGCGGGGGTAAGCACAGATACGCAGTATTTT
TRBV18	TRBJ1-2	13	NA	CASSPRVHYGYTF	TGTGCCAGCTCACCCAGGGTTCACTATGGCTACACCTTC
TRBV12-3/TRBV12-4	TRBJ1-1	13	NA	CASRLTGDTEAFF	TGTGCCAGCAGATTGACAGGAGACACTGAAGCTTTCTTT
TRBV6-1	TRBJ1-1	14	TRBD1	CASSEGTGNTEAFF	TGTGCCAGCAGTGAAGGGACAGGGAATACTGAAGCTTTCTTT
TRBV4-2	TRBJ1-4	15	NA	CASSQPVGGNEKLFF	TGTGCCAGCAGCCAACCGGTCGGGGGTAATGAAAAACTGTTTTTT
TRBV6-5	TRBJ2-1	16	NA	CASSYRSGGGHNEQFF	TGTGCCAGCAGTTACCGTTCGGGAGGGGGCCACAATGAGCAGTTCTTC
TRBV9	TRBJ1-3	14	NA	CASSGTDSSHTIYF	TGTGCCAGCAGCGGGACCGACAGTTCGCACACCATATATTTT